This T cell receptor beta chain emerged from a study of T cell responses to AZD1222 COVID-19 vaccine. This CDR3 is built from 18 residues. The junction had 9 bases not matched to a gene; V was cut back by 1 base and J by 0 bases. From germline, CDR1 is SEHNR and CDR2 FQNEAQ (reference sequence). Libraries were prepared by immunoSEQ multiplex PCR; TCRdb keeps only in-frame clonotypes and omits some of them. The table shows around 58,000 clones, with 80% to 90% occurring only once. The V gene is TRBV7-9, the J gene TRBJ2-3, with 8 positions matching TRBD2. This receptor was obtained from an adult who received the AZD1222 COVID-19 vaccine. The material was peripheral blood, obtained 28 days after the second AZD1222 dose. The CDR3 is CASSLVRGSGTSTDTQYF. The CDR3 DNA reads as TGTGCCAGCAGCTTAGTTAGAGGTAGCGGGACAAGCACAGATACGCAGTATTTT.